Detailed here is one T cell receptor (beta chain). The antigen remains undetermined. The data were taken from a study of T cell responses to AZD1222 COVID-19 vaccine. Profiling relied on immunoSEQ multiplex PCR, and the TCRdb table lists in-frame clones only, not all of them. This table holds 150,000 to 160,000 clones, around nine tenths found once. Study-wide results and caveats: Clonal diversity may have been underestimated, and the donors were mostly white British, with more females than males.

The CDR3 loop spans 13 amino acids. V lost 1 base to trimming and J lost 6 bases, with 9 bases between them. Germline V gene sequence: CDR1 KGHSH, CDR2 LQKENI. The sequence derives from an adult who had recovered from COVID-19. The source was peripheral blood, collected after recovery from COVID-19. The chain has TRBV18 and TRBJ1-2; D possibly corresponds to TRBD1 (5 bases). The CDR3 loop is CASSPRGYDGYTF. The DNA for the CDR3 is TGTGCCAGCTCACCACGGGGGTATGATGGCTACACCTTC. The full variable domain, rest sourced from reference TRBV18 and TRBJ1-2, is NAGVMQNPRHLVRRRGQEARLRCSPMKGHSHVYWYRQLPEEGLKFMVYLQKENIIDESGMPKERFSAEFPKEGPSILRIQQVVRGDSAAYFCASSPRGYDGYTFGSGTRLTVV.